One T cell receptor beta chain is described in this entry. This study enrolled people aged about 18 to 100 from 24 US geographic areas. Two negative PCRs, clearance, or symptom resolution had been documented for recovered Cohort 3 donors. In the original workflow: It was from reference gene primer amplification that nucleated cell counts were estimated. TCRdb keeps only in-frame clones here, not all; method: immunoSEQ multiplex PCR. V, J and clone size derive from that table, while D and trimming were established from the DNA sequence. The table records approximately 320,000 clones, around 90% of them present only once. The entry originates in a study of blood T cell repertoires in COVID-19. About the research overall: Donors in the United States, Italy and Spain gave samples during acute or convalescent COVID-19.

The source material was PBMCs or T cells enriched from blood (not recorded which). This clonotype was obtained from a man aged 55 to 69 who had recovered from COVID-19.

CDR3: CASSLGDRQKLFF. CDR3 nucleotide sequence: TGTGCCAGCAGCTTAGGGGACAGACAAAAACTGTTTTTT. The J gene is TRBJ1-4, the V gene TRBV7-9, with 7 bases matching TRBD1. The CDR3 is 13 amino acids. Per the germline V gene, CDR1 is SEHNR and CDR2 is FQNEAQ (reference sequence). V lost 1 base and J lost 9; bases outside the gene matches: 2.